The clone carrying this T cell receptor beta chain appeared many times. Germline CDR1 MDHEN, CDR2 SYDVKM. The ends were cut back, 5 bases at V and 9 bases at J, with 20 bases in the middle. CDR3 length: 15 amino acids. The entry originates in a study of T cells in Graves' hyperthyroidism and ophthalmopathy. Using RNA transcripts as the source, TCR beta CDR3 regions were amplified. When the TCR CDR3 underwent first-round RT-PCR, the HTBI primer set was used. TCRdb used MiXCR to reprocess the multiplex PCR reads, holding one entry per CDR3 protein. Here the sample spans some 620,000 distinct CDR3 sequences, 15% to 20% being singletons.

The receptor's source is a young woman with Graves' hyperthyroidism. Sequenced material: blood. The V gene is TRBV28, the J gene TRBJ2-1, with D maybe TRBD1 (7 bases). The CDR3 region is CASSPIVTGDSEQFF. The CDR3 DNA reads as TGTGCCAGCAGTCCCATAGTGACGGGGGACAGTGAGCAGTTCTTC.